This T cell receptor beta chain was recorded in a study of shared clonotypes between healthy human individuals. Overall study: The cohort had a couple of women and three men, ages 18 to 49.

The V gene lost 3 bases and the J gene lost 0 bases, with 9 bases spanning the gap. The CDR3 has 14 amino acids. The V gene's germline CDR1 is ENHRY and CDR2 SYGVKD. The study, taken as a whole, reports: Sample collection involved blood only; tissue repertoires are likely different. The small donor group covered limited genetic and exposure diversity.

Clones were read by immunoSEQ multiplex PCR, and TCRdb kept only the in-frame ones, dropping some. The sample has 450,000 to 500,000 clones, approximately 79% seen once. Healthy HIV-negative adults with no recent acute infections or vaccinations were recruited as donors. A note on this clone: The target antigen is unknown.

The clonotype was recovered from a woman in her forties in good health. Some clones in this sample may be carry-over from other donors' samples. Specimen: PBMCs. This chain joins TRBV10-3 and TRBJ2-7; the D gene is possibly TRBD1 (6 bases). In DNA form, the CDR3 reads TGTGCCATCAGTGAATACAGGGACTCCTACGAGCAGTACTTC. It is translated as CAISEYRDSYEQYF.